This passage covers 3 T cell receptor beta chains from one sample sequenced in a study of blood T cell repertoires in COVID-19 (dated by TCRdb to the early 2020s). The library came from the immunoSEQ multiplex PCR assay. This is the immuneACCESS table as TCRdb keeps it, with only in-frame sequences that have V and J called. A part of the clones is gone; compared with another copy, unresolved V genes explain less than half, and the rest is unexplained. The sample contains 150,000 to 200,000 clones, 70% to 80% of them found a single time. Roughly 17% of the sample is taken by the ten largest. Source material: PBMCs or T cells enriched from blood (not recorded which). Receptors were obtained from a woman in her fifties or sixties who had recovered from COVID-19.

The chain is built from TRBV3-1 (or the pseudogene TRBV3-2) and TRBJ2-7; 12 bases align to TRBD2. Looked up from germline, CDR1 is LGHDT and CDR2 is YNNKEL (reference sequence). The CDR3 runs to 17 residues. The V and J ends lost 4 bases and 4 bases, in that order; junction bases with no gene match: 11. CDR3 bases: TGTGCCAGCAGCCTTGTCACGTCGACTAGCGGGAGTTACGAGCAGTACTTC. Protein sequence: CASSLVTSTSGSYEQYF.

This clone occurred once. The chain couples TRBV28 to TRBJ2-2; 7 bases are a match to TRBD1. V shed 8 bases and J 0 bases; nucleotides not matched to a gene: 6. The CDR3 runs to 15 residues. Germline lookup yields CDR1 MDHEN and CDR2 SYDVKM. CDR3 sequence (DNA): TGTGCCAGCCGGTTGGGGACAGCGAACACCGGGGAGCTGTTTTTT. Its protein is CASRLGTANTGELFF.

The rearrangement links TRBV3-1 (or the pseudogene TRBV3-2) to TRBJ2-1, with D tentatively TRBD2 (6 bases). Trimming left V 4 bases short and J 3 bases short, with 13 bases between. Germline lookup yields CDR1 LGHDT and CDR2 YNNKEL (reference sequence). This CDR3 region has 15 residues. CDR3 loop: CASSLTSSGYNEQFF. The CDR3, as DNA: TGTGCCAGCAGCCTTACTAGCTCGGGCTACAATGAGCAGTTCTTC.